This T cell receptor (beta chain) came from a study of memory CD4+ T cells and cytomegalovirus serostatus. Study background: Donors were healthy Belgian adults, several CMV seropositive and 20 to 25 seronegative.

Study-wide points: Median bootstrapped AUC for CMV status was about 0.96 originally, less than 0.93 US-trained.

Notes on this clone: Antigen: not known.

Profiling relied on immunoSEQ multiplex PCR, and the TCRdb table lists in-frame clones only, not all of them. The repertoire holds approximately 74,000 clones, with 60% to 85% as singletons. This CDR3 contains 14 residues. Trimming stripped 6 bases from V and 8 bases from J, with 16 bases between. Germline V gives CDR1 MNHEY, CDR2 SVGAGI. The sort gate was single viable CD3+CD4+CD8-CD45RO+ cells for memory CD4+ T cells. CD4+ T cells were isolated by positive magnetic selection. The chain uses TRBV6-5 and TRBJ1-4; TRBD1 might be the D (5 bases). The source is an adult in good health and CMV-seropositive. The sequenced sample was memory CD4+ T cells from blood. The CDR3: CASRGLGVGEKLFF. The DNA of the CDR3 is TGTGCCAGCAGAGGGCTAGGGGTGGGCGAAAAACTGTTTTTT.